The 17 T cell receptor beta chains reported below all come from one sample, sequenced in a study of T cell responses to AZD1222 COVID-19 vaccine. Sequencing was performed with immunoSEQ multiplex PCR; in TCRdb, only in-frame clones are kept and a portion is missing. The sample includes nearly 110,000 clones, approximately 86% of them seen just once. The specimen was peripheral blood, collected on day 0 of AZD1222 vaccination. Source of these receptors: an adult in good health.

This chain connects TRBV7-9 to TRBJ1-4; D might be TRBD1 (6 bases). This CDR3 is 14 amino acids long. V gave up 3 bases and J gave up 7 bases, with 12 bases separating them. CDR1 SEHNR and CDR2 FQNEAQ come from the germline V gene (reference sequence). The CDR3 DNA sequence: TGTGCCAGCAGCTTTGGGGGGCGTGTTGAAAAACTGTTTTTT. This translates into CASSFGGRVEKLFF.

Written as DNA, the CDR3 is TGTGCCACCGGGACAGGGCTTAACGATGAGCAGTTCTTC. Amino acids: CATGTGLNDEQFF. The chain carries TRBV24-1 and TRBJ2-1, with TRBD1 matching 9 bases. Germline V gene data show CDR1 as KGHDR and CDR2 as SFDVKD. V was pared by 9 bases and J by 8 bases, with 7 bases of the junction left unmatched. CDR3 length equals 13 residues.

For the CDR3, the DNA is TGCGCCAGCAGCTTGGCAGGAGGTGTAGTCTCCTACGAGCAGTACTTC. It yields the protein CASSLAGGVVSYEQYF. The rearrangement joins TRBV5-1 to TRBJ2-7; a weak D match, TRBD2 (5 bases). Germline V lookup: CDR1 SGHRS, CDR2 YFSETQ. V shed 0 bases and J shed 0 bases, with 13 bases lying between them. The CDR3 spans 16 residues.

CDR3 sequence reads: CASSLQDSHNSPLHF. The CDR3, as DNA: TGTGCCAGCAGCTTACAAGACAGTCATAATTCACCCCTCCACTTT. The gene calls are TRBV11-2 and TRBJ1-6, with TRBD1 as a possible D gene (5 bases). Germline-derived CDR1 and CDR2 are SGHAT and FQNNGV. Trimming removed 2 bases from V and 5 bases from J, with 10 bases in between. The CDR3 extends over 15 amino acids.

This sequence joins TRBV10-3 and TRBJ2-7; a weak D match, TRBD2 (5 bases). Trimming shortened V by 3 bases and J by 3 bases, and 9 bases separated the two germline ends. Germline CDR1 ENHRY, CDR2 SYGVKD. The CDR3 spans 13 residues. The CDR3 sequence: CAISEKRSYEQYF. The CDR3 DNA sequence: TGTGCCATCAGTGAAAAGCGGAGCTACGAGCAGTACTTC.

This clone has a handful of counts. The rearrangement links TRBV5-1 to TRBJ1-6; 8 bases align to TRBD1. The V segment lost 4 bases and the J segment 10 bases; nucleotides outside the gene matches: 13. In germline, CDR1 is SGHRS, CDR2 YFSETQ. CDR3 length: 16 residues. The CDR3 here is CASSPTGGWEYSPLHF. CDR3 nucleotides: TGCGCCAGCAGCCCCACAGGGGGATGGGAGTACTCACCCCTCCACTTT.

V usage is TRBV5-5 and J usage is TRBJ1-4; maybe TRBD1 (6 bases). This CDR3 spans 13 amino acids. The V end was cut by 1 base, the J end by 6 bases, with 7 bases between. Germline V CDR1 and CDR2: SGHKS, YYEKEE (reference sequence). Here the CDR3 DNA reads TGTGCCAGCAGCTTGTACAGGGATGAAAAACTGTTTTTT. The encoded protein is CASSLYRDEKLFF.

This chain connects TRBV12-3 or TRBV12-4 to TRBJ1-2, with D unresolved. Trimming took off 3 bases at V and 8 bases at J, with 7 bases between the two ends. This CDR3 region has 11 residues. The DNA for the CDR3 is TGTGCCAGCAGTTTTTTCAGCGGCTACACCTTC. It is translated as CASSFFSGYTF.

This chain connects TRBV7-8 to TRBJ1-5, with TRBD1 matching 7 bases. The germline V gene encodes CDR1 SGHVS and CDR2 FQNEAQ. This CDR3 spans 17 amino acids. Trimming at V came to 2 bases and at J to 0 bases, leaving 7 bases not matched to a gene. The CDR3 loop is CASSLWEGQNSNQPQHF. The DNA of the CDR3 is TGTGCCAGCAGCTTATGGGAGGGACAGAATAGCAATCAGCCCCAGCATTTT.

The V and J genes are TRBV6-2 or TRBV6-3 and TRBJ2-1; D possibly uses TRBD1 or TRBD2 (5 bases each). The V gene's germline CDR1 is MNHEY and CDR2 SVGEGT. Trimming took off 4 bases at V and 5 bases at J, with 12 bases between the two ends. This CDR3 region has 14 residues. The CDR3 coding sequence is TGTGCCAGCAGTTCAGGGACGCGAAACAATGAGCAGTTCTTC. As protein: CASSSGTRNNEQFF.

In nucleotides, the CDR3 is TGTGCCAGTAGACAGGCGGCTATCACAGATACGCAGTATTTT. Translating gives CASRQAAITDTQYF. The chain links TRBV19 to TRBJ2-3; a weak D match, TRBD1 (5 bases). Trimming stripped 6 bases from V and 2 bases from J, with 12 bases between. The CDR3 has 14 residues. Looked up from germline, CDR1 is LNHDA and CDR2 is SQIVND (reference sequence).

The chain carries TRBV6-5 and TRBJ1-1; tentatively, D is TRBD1 (6 bases). Trimming stripped 7 bases from V and 5 bases from J, with 8 bases between. The CDR3 has 11 residues. Germline V gene data show CDR1 as MNHEY and CDR2 as SVGAGI. The CDR3 reads CASTQGTEAFF. The CDR3, as DNA: TGTGCCAGCACCCAGGGGACTGAAGCTTTCTTT.

The rearrangement uses TRBV9 and TRBJ1-1, with TRBD1 identical over 10 bases. Germline CDR1 SGDLS, CDR2 YYNGEE. With V trimmed by 6 bases and J by 4 bases, 12 bases remained unmatched. The CDR3 is 16 residues long. In DNA form, the CDR3 reads TGTGCCAGCACCCGGGACAGGGGTAGGTCGGGCACTGAAGCTTTCTTT. Its translation is CASTRDRGRSGTEAFF.

This clone has a single count. The chain uses TRBV7-2 and TRBJ2-7, with TRBD2 matching over 9 bases. Trimming cost V 3 bases and J 7 bases; bases outside gene matches: 7. CDR3 size: 14 residues. The V gene's germline CDR1 is SGHTA and CDR2 FQGNSA. CDR3 sequence: CASSFWSSGVEQYF. CDR3 in DNA: TGTGCCAGCAGCTTCTGGTCTAGCGGGGTTGAGCAGTACTTC.

The genes are TRBV6-5 and TRBJ2-7; D is unresolved. V gave up 8 bases and J gave up 2 bases, with 4 bases separating them. CDR3 size: 10 residues. Germline V gives CDR1 MNHEY, CDR2 SVGAGI. The CDR3 spells CASLAYEQYF. The DNA of the CDR3 is TGTGCCAGCTTGGCCTACGAGCAGTACTTC.

The V and J genes are TRBV29-1 and TRBJ1-5, with 7 bases aligning to TRBD1. V was pared by 4 bases and J by 6 bases, with 9 bases of the junction left unmatched. Germline assignment: CDR1 SQVTM and CDR2 ANQGSEA. The length of the CDR3 is 14 residues. The CDR3 spells CSVGRSRGSQPQHF. The CDR3 nucleotides are TGCAGCGTTGGGAGGAGCAGGGGGAGTCAGCCCCAGCATTTT.

V is TRBV27 and J is TRBJ2-2; a possible D gene is TRBD1 (6 bases). Germline CDR1 and CDR2: MNHEY and SMNVEV (reference sequence). This CDR3 has 14 amino acids. Trimming cost V 6 bases and J 6 bases, with 14 bases left between them. The CDR3 here is CASSVPGAAGELFF. The CDR3 DNA reads as TGTGCCAGCAGCGTCCCAGGGGCGGCCGGGGAGCTGTTTTTT.